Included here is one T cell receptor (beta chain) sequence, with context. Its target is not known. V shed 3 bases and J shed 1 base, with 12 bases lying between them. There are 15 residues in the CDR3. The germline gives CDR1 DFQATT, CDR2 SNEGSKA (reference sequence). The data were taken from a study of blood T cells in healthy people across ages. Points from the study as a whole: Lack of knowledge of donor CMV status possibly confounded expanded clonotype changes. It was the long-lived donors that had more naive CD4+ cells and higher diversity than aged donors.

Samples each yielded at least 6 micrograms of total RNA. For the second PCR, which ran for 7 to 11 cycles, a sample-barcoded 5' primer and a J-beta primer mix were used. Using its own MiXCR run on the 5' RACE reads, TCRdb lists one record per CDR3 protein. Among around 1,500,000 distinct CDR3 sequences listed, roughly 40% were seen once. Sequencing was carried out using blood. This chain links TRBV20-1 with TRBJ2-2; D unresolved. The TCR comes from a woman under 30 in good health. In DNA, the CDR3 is TGCAGTGCTAGTCAGTACGGACGGAACACCGGGGAGCTGTTTTTT. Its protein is CSASQYGRNTGELFF.